The clone carrying this T cell receptor beta chain was observed a handful of times. Its antigen is currently unknown. The data are from a study of beta chain features in type 1 diabetes. Study information: Patients and healthy donors were similar in age, gender and cell yields.

The V gene end was trimmed by 5 bases and the J gene end by 0 bases; junction bases not matched to a gene: 14. The CDR3 sequence is 21 residues long. CDR1 is MDHEN and CDR2 is SYDVKM in the germline V gene. Notes on the study in general: Naive, central memory and Treg TCRB repertoires appeared more alike in patients than in healthy donors.

Reverse transcribing all isolated RNA meant expressed TCRB transcripts were sequenced. This table comes from immunoSEQ multiplex PCR, and its TCRdb copy is limited to in-frame clones, with some not included. In the table there are 400,000 to 600,000 clones, roughly 30% of which are singletons. This chain connects TRBV28 to TRBJ2-1; 15 bases are a match to TRBD2. The sample was naive CD4+ T cells from blood. The receptor was isolated from a young man in good health. CDR3 in DNA: TGTGCCAGCAGTCCCGGTCAGGGGACTAGCGGGAGGCCCCTCTCCTACAATGAGCAGTTCTTC. Protein: CASSPGQGTSGRPLSYNEQFF.